The subject of this entry is one T cell receptor beta chain. The method was immunoSEQ multiplex PCR; TCRdb's version includes in-frame clones alone and lacks a portion of them. Here the sample spans roughly 220,000 clones, about 87% being singletons. The entry originates in a study of blood T cell repertoires in COVID-19. The germline V gene has CDR1 SEHNR and CDR2 FQNEAQ (reference sequence). CDR3 length equals 15 residues. V lost 5 bases and J lost 5; bases outside the gene matches: 7. Sequenced: peripheral blood. V usage is TRBV7-9 and J usage is TRBJ2-1; 9 nucleotides agree with TRBD1. The TCR originated in a man aged 55 to 70 with acute or convalescent COVID-19. The CDR3 coding sequence is TGTGCCAGCAGCCGGGGACAGGGTGGGAACAATGAGCAGTTCTTC. Its translation is CASSRGQGGNNEQFF.